Described below is a single T cell receptor (beta chain) sequence and its context. Only in-frame clones appear in the TCRdb table, and some are missing; sequencing was by immunoSEQ multiplex PCR. The profile shows about 120,000 clones, roughly 90% of them singletons. This record belongs to a study of T cell responses to AZD1222 COVID-19 vaccine. The sequenced sample was peripheral blood, obtained on day 0 of AZD1222 vaccination. The receptor's source is an adult in good health.

As DNA, the CDR3 is TGTGCCACCAGCAGGCCCACGGGGGAGTTCCACAATGAGCAGTTCTTC. Translated: CATSRPTGEFHNEQFF. This sequence joins TRBV15 and TRBJ2-1, with D perhaps matching TRBD2 (6 bases). CDR1 and CDR2 from the germline V gene are LNHNV and YYDKDF (reference sequence). The CDR3 runs 16 residues. V was cut by 3 bases and J by 5 bases, with 17 bases left in between.